Below, 2 T cell receptor beta chains from the same sample are listed, as sequenced in a study of chemoradiotherapy in HPV16-positive cancers. The assay was immunoSEQ multiplex PCR, and TCRdb's table has in-frame clones only and misses some. The sample carries 20,000 to 25,000 clones, about 87% recorded once. Here the sequenced sample was blood, taken from a patient who underwent chemoradiotherapy. These receptors all come from a human donor with HPV-associated anogenital cancer.

The rearrangement uses TRBV1 and TRBJ1-5; no check of the table's D call, TRBD1, against the DNA was made. TRBV1 is labeled a pseudogene. The CDR3 loop spans 17 amino acids. Here the CDR3 DNA reads TGCACCAGCAGCCAAGAAGGGGGTACAGGGGGCAGGCAGCCCCAGCATTTT. It specifies CTSSQEGGTGGRQPQHF.

This clone was seen only a few times. The chain uses TRBV6-5 and TRBJ1-1; 7 nucleotides match TRBD1. The V and J ends lost 7 bases and 3 bases, in that order; junction bases with no gene match: 5. The CDR3 spans 13 residues. Germline V gene lookup returns CDR1 MNHEY and CDR2 SVGAGI. The CDR3, as DNA: TGTGCCAGCACCAGGGGGTGGTACACTGAAGCTTTCTTT. Its protein product is CASTRGWYTEAFF.